The 10 T cell receptor beta chains reported below all come from one sample, sequenced in a study of post-analysis software for immune sequencing data. Study conclusions and caveats: Elevated frequency relative to controls characterized several TRBV segments in patients, TRBV5-6, TRBV5-1 and TRBV20-1 among them.

Unique molecular identifiers tagged the TCR beta cDNA libraries. TCRdb passed the PCR reads through MiXCR, listing each CDR3 protein once. The sample lists roughly 800,000 distinct CDR3 sequences, around 53% seen once, with about 4.8% in the top ten. These receptors have no known antigen. Sequenced sample: blood. These receptors all come from a girl aged 5 to 17 with multiple sclerosis.

The rearrangement links TRBV7-3 to TRBJ2-1; 8 bases fit TRBD2. Germline trimming cut 5 bases from V and 6 bases from J; bases unmatched to any gene: 3. Germline CDR1 and CDR2: SGHTA and FQGTGA. The CDR3 extends over 13 amino acids. DNA of the CDR3: TGTGCCAGCAGCCCCCGGGGGGGCAATGAGCAGTTCTTC. It encodes CASSPRGGNEQFF.

This chain uses TRBV12-5 with TRBJ2-5, with D perhaps TRBD1 (6 bases). Matching the DNA end better, TRBJ2-7 makes the J call doubtful. The CDR3 contains 14 residues. Germline loops: CDR1 LGHNT, CDR2 FRNRAP. CDR3 region: CASGITGTLSEQYF. CDR3 nucleotides: TGTGCTAGTGGTATTACAGGGACCCTCTCCGAGCAGTACTTC.

The rearrangement links TRBV25-1 to TRBJ2-7; D is ambiguous. V was pared by 6 bases and J by 3 bases, with 6 bases between. Germline-derived CDR1 and CDR2 are MGHDK and SYGVNS. The CDR3 loop spans 11 amino acids. In DNA form, the CDR3 reads TGTGCCAGCAGATCCCTCTACGAGCAGTACTTC. It translates to CASRSLYEQYF.

This clonotype was observed a handful of times. The gene calls are TRBV12-3 or TRBV12-4 and TRBJ2-5, with TRBD2 as a possible D gene (6 bases). Trimming left V 5 bases short and J 7 bases short, with 17 bases between. The CDR3 is made up of 14 amino acids. CDR3 nucleotide sequence: TGTGCCAGCAGTCCCCGGGGGTTTATGGGGACCCAGTACTTC. It is translated as CASSPRGFMGTQYF.

This chain connects TRBV10-3 to TRBJ2-3; 10 bases match TRBD2. The germline V gene encodes CDR1 ENHRY and CDR2 SYGVKD. J was trimmed by 5 bases and V by 6 bases; bases with no gene match: 8. The CDR3 is made up of 15 amino acids. The CDR3 sequence is CAIRPGASGRDTQYF. CDR3 sequence (DNA): TGTGCCATCAGGCCCGGTGCTAGCGGGAGAGATACGCAGTATTTT.

The CDR3 loop is CASSSRVPLCYEQYF. The CDR3 region has the DNA TGTGCCAGCAGTTCGAGGGTCCCCCTCTGCTACGAGCAGTACTTC. The gene calls are TRBV6-4 and TRBJ2-7; D may be TRBD2 (5 bases). CDR3 size: 15 residues. The germline gives CDR1 MRHNA, CDR2 SNTAGT. V lost 5 bases and J 3 bases, leaving 17 bases between the germline ends.

This clonotype was counted a single time. The rearrangement links TRBV5-1 to TRBJ2-1; D might be TRBD1 or TRBD2, each matching 5 bases. This CDR3 has 15 residues. Germline assignment: CDR1 SGHRS and CDR2 YFSETQ. Trimming shortened V by 0 bases and J by 7 bases, and 14 bases separated the two germline ends. The CDR3 DNA reads TGCGCCAGCAGCTTGGTTCCAGGGACGAGGAATGAGCAGTTCTTC. This encodes CASSLVPGTRNEQFF.

The chain combines TRBV13 with TRBJ2-4; tentative D call: TRBD2 (5 bases). CDR1 is PRHDT, CDR2 FYEKMQ, per germline (reference sequence). This CDR3 is built from 17 residues. The V end lost 2 bases, the J end lost 0 bases, and 14 bases lay between the germline ends. DNA for the CDR3: TGTGCCAGCAGCTTAAAACTCACCGGACTAGCCAAAAACATTCAGTACTTC. Protein: CASSLKLTGLAKNIQYF. Full variable domain (outside the CDR3, taken from reference TRBV13 and TRBJ2-4): AAGVIQSPRHLIKEKRETATLKCYPIPRHDTVYWYQQGPGQDPQFLISFYEKMQSDKGSIPDRFSAQQFSDYHSELNMSSLELGDSALYFCASSLKLTGLAKNIQYFGAGTRLSVL.

This rearrangement joins TRBV18 to TRBJ2-2; D call uncertain. V was pared by 4 bases and J by 6 bases, with 3 bases between. The V gene's germline CDR1 is KGHSH and CDR2 LQKENI. The CDR3 extends over 11 amino acids. The CDR3 reads CASSRAGELFF. The CDR3 DNA follows: TGTGCCAGCTCACGGGCCGGGGAGCTGTTTTTT.

V and J are TRBV7-3 and TRBJ2-3; 7 positions agree with TRBD1. Germline V gene data show CDR1 as SGHTA and CDR2 as FQGTGA. J lost 3 bases, V lost 5 bases, and 8 bases had no gene match. There are 15 residues in the CDR3. CDR3 bases: TGTGCCAGCAGCCGACAGGGAATGGGGACAGATACGCAGTATTTT. Amino acid sequence: CASSRQGMGTDTQYF.